This TCR beta chain is from a study of blood T cell repertoires in COVID-19 (TCRdb year 2020). Study-wide context: Samples from collaborators originated in the United States, Italy and Spain and spanned both the acute and convalescent phases of COVID-19. The repertoires were released in a freely available public database intended as a resource for research on the immune response to SARS-CoV-2. Where available, HLA class I and class II types were taken from metadata supplied by the sample provider and were not determined by assay-based typing. Samples were obtained from the ongoing ImmuneRACE study (first 160 participants) and from 1,200 or so subjects provided by 6 global collaborators. Deeply sampled blood TCRbeta repertoires from subjects exposed to, actively infected with, or recovered from COVID-19 were included in the dataset. Sample metadata almost always included a de-identified subject ID, COVID-19 status, age in years and sex. The material from the prospective study consisted of cDNA or gDNA derived from T cells, B-cell-depleted T cells, or PBMCs. On the study overall, not on this receptor specifically: How much clinical and demographic metadata was included differed by source and by participant, and the metadata was provided uncurated.

TCRbeta CDR3 regions were amplified from genomic DNA by means of the immunoSEQ Assay, a bias-controlled multiplex PCR. The authors' pipeline ran thus. Within the assay, amplification of reference gene primers was used to estimate how many nucleated cells each sample contained. To quantify the absolute abundance of each unique TCRbeta CDR3 rearrangement, sequence reads were collapsed and filtered. For each sample, productive Simpson clonality was calculated as the square root of Simpson's diversity index across productive rearrangements. TCRdb took this table from immuneACCESS and kept in-frame rearrangements with V and J called. Such tables lack part of the clones; where checked against another copy, unresolved V genes explain under half of the gap, and the rest is unexplained. Clone size and the V and J calls come from that table; the DNA yielded D and trimming. For this sample the table gives 45,000 to 75,000 clones, of which just over 85% were detected only once. In total, the top ten clones hold 4.5% to 5% of the sample.

This clone was found once. This clone's antigen is unknown. Base-call qualities are not available, and no considerably larger clone is one nucleotide away. Including cysteine and phenylalanine, the CDR3 has 13 amino acids. Of the read, only the CDR3 DNA is kept; its 39 bases are in frame from base 1. The germline ends are 10 bases apart after V is trimmed by 2 bases and J by 5 bases. The germline V gene encodes CDR1 SGHTA and CDR2 FQGTGA. Collaborating institutions collected whole blood in K2EDTA tubes following their own protocols. Collaborator samples were shipped for TCRbeta analysis as frozen whole blood, isolated PBMCs, or DNA extracted from either sample type.

The clonotype comes from a man aged 55-75 years with acute or convalescent COVID-19. Sequenced input: peripheral blood. The chain joins TRBV7-3 to TRBJ2-7, with TRBD1 as a weak D call on 6 bases. The CDR3 sequence is CASSLYREHEQYF. The nucleotide sequence reads as follows: TGTGCCAGCAGCTTATACAGGGAACACGAGCAGTACTTC. The entire variable domain, with the stretches around the CDR3 drawn from the reference TRBV7-3 and TRBJ2-7 proteins, is GAGVSQTPSNKVTEKGKYVELRCDPISGHTALYWYRQSLGQGPEFLIYFQGTGAADDSGLPNDRFFAVRPEGSVSTLKIQRTERGDSAVYLCASSLYREHEQYFGPGTRLTVT.